Following are 13 T cell receptor beta chains from one sample sequenced in a study of CD8+ T cells in alopecia areata. Sequencing templates came from extracted RNA that was reverse transcribed into cDNA. TCRdb's table, derived via immunoSEQ multiplex PCR, lists solely in-frame clones and lacks some. The table records just over 150,000 clones, around 71% of them present only once. Treatment indicated: oral pan-JAK inhibitor, 5-10 mg twice daily. This specimen consisted of CD4+ T cells sorted from blood, obtained at week 4, from a patient treated with tofacitinib. The origin of the receptors is a human donor with alopecia areata.

The J gene is TRBJ2-6, the V gene TRBV5-1; D is possibly TRBD1 (5 bases). The CDR3 spans 15 residues. V lost 4 bases to trimming and J lost 4 bases, with 12 bases between them. Germline V gene data show CDR1 as SGHRS and CDR2 as YFSETQ. CDR3 nucleotide sequence: TGCGCCAGCAGCCCGGAACAGGTGGGGGCCAACGTCCTGACTTTC. Its protein product is CASSPEQVGANVLTF.

The chain has TRBV9 and TRBJ2-3; 10 bases map to TRBD2. Trimming at V came to 0 bases and at J to 5 bases, leaving 6 bases not matched to a gene. Germline loops: CDR1 SGDLS, CDR2 YYNGEE. The length of the CDR3 is 16 residues. The CDR3 DNA follows: TGTGCCAGCAGCGTAGTAAGCGGGGGGGCTGGAGATACGCAGTATTTT. This gives the protein CASSVVSGGAGDTQYF.

V usage is TRBV5-6 and J usage is TRBJ2-5; D remains ambiguous. V was cut by 2 bases and J by 2 bases, with 10 bases left in between. Per the germline V gene, CDR1 is SGHDT and CDR2 is YYEEEE. The CDR3 consists of 14 residues. The CDR3 is CASSFGQAQETQYF. The CDR3 DNA reads TGTGCCAGCAGCTTCGGCCAGGCGCAAGAGACCCAGTACTTC.

The chain carries TRBV2 and TRBJ2-1; 11 nucleotides match TRBD2. The V and J ends lost 2 bases and 10 bases, in that order; junction bases with no gene match: 4. Germline V lookup: CDR1 SNHLY, CDR2 FYNNEI. There are 14 residues in the CDR3. The CDR3 loop is CASSELLAGAEQFF. The CDR3 DNA is TGTGCCAGCAGTGAATTACTAGCGGGGGCCGAGCAGTTCTTC.

CDR3 bases: TGCGCCAGCAGCTCGGGACAGGGGACTTACGAGCAGTACTTC. It yields the protein CASSSGQGTYEQYF. The V and J genes are TRBV5-1 and TRBJ2-7; TRBD1 matches at 10 bases. CDR1 is SGHRS, CDR2 YFSETQ, per germline. J was trimmed by 4 bases and V by 3 bases; bases with no gene match: 4. The CDR3 loop spans 14 amino acids.

The V and J genes are TRBV29-1 and TRBJ2-3, with D tentatively TRBD2 (6 bases). Looked up from germline, CDR1 is SQVTM and CDR2 is ANQGSEA. V lost 7 bases and J 9 bases, leaving 14 bases between the germline ends. This CDR3 comprises 11 residues. In nucleotides, the CDR3 is TGCAGCGATCGACTAGTCGACACGCAGTATTTT. This sequence encodes CSDRLVDTQYF.

V and J are TRBV30 and TRBJ2-3, with 8 bases fitting TRBD2. The CDR3 consists of 14 residues. V was clipped by 2 bases and J by 2 bases; unmatched bases: 3. From germline, CDR1 is GTSNPN and CDR2 SVGIG (reference sequence). In DNA, the CDR3 is TGTGCCTGGAGTTTAGCGGGGACCACAGATACGCAGTATTTT. Protein: CAWSLAGTTDTQYF.

The chain couples TRBV29-1 to TRBJ2-7, with TRBD1 matching 9 bases. In germline, CDR1 is SQVTM, CDR2 ANQGSEA. The J segment lost 3 bases and the V segment lost 6 bases, leaving 15 bases of the junction unmatched. The CDR3 is 16 amino acids. In DNA form, the CDR3 reads TGCAGCGTGAGAACGATTACCGGGACAGGGTACTACGAGCAGTACTTC. This sequence encodes CSVRTITGTGYYEQYF.

This chain connects TRBV10-2 to TRBJ2-7; D possibly corresponds to TRBD1 (5 bases). Per the germline V gene, CDR1 is WSHSY and CDR2 is SAAADI. The V and J ends lost 9 bases and 4 bases respectively, with 19 bases between them. The CDR3 is 14 amino acids. DNA of the CDR3: TGCGCCAGTACAACAGGCCCGACTTCTTACGAGCAGTACTTC. Translated, it gives CASTTGPTSYEQYF.

Concerning this clone: Other nucleotide sequences from this sample produce the same CDR3. CDR3 in amino acids: CASRGDSNQPQHF. CDR3 in DNA: TGTGCCAGCAGAGGGGATAGTAATCAGCCCCAGCATTTT. The rearrangement uses TRBV2 and TRBJ1-5, with D possibly TRBD1 on 5 matching bases. The V gene's germline CDR1 is SNHLY and CDR2 FYNNEI. The CDR3 has 13 amino acids. Deletions cut 6 bases from V and 4 bases from J, with 10 bases between.

The chain links TRBV7-9 to TRBJ2-7; 7 nucleotides line up with TRBD2. This CDR3 spans 13 amino acids. After removal of 5 bases from V and 3 bases from J, the junction contained 4 bases not matched to a gene. CDR1 is SEHNR and CDR2 is FQNEAQ in the germline V gene (reference sequence). The CDR3 region is CASSRREGYEQYF. Written as DNA, the CDR3 is TGTGCCAGCAGCAGGAGGGAGGGCTACGAGCAGTACTTC. Full variable domain (outside the CDR3, taken from reference TRBV7-9 and TRBJ2-7): DTGVSQNPRHKITKRGQNVTFRCDPISEHNRLYWYRQTLGQGPEFLTYFQNEAQLEKSRLLSDRFSAERPKGSFSTLEIQRTEQGDSAMYLCASSRREGYEQYFGPGTRLTVT.

The chain links TRBV29-1 to TRBJ1-2, with TRBD1 matching 8 bases. The V and J ends lost 7 bases and 4 bases, in that order; junction bases with no gene match: 14. CDR3 length: 15 amino acids. In germline, CDR1 is SQVTM, CDR2 ANQGSEA. Written as DNA, the CDR3 is TGCAGCGCGGACCGGGACAGGCCTGACTCCTATGGCTACACCTTC. This sequence encodes CSADRDRPDSYGYTF.

The J gene is TRBJ2-1, the V gene TRBV2, with a possible D match to TRBD1 (5 bases). The CDR3 contains 13 residues. Germline V CDR1 and CDR2: SNHLY, FYNNEI. The V and J ends lost 9 bases and 10 bases respectively, with 19 bases between them. The CDR3: CASKNPDRGEQFF. DNA for the CDR3: TGTGCCAGTAAAAACCCCGACAGAGGAGAGCAGTTCTTC.